The 27 T cell receptor beta chains given below trace back to one sample, sequenced in a study of Ad26.COV2.S vaccination and SARS-CoV-2 variants. Profiled with immunoSEQ multiplex PCR; TCRdb holds only in-frame clones, not every one. The sample has some 290,000 clones; about 86% are singletons. Documented treatment: 15 to 20 received Ad26.COV2.S at low or high dose, single or two shots; about 5 received placebo; per-sample allocation not given. Day 63 after the first injection of vaccine or placebo was the sampling time. Sequences were derived from peripheral blood, sampled in a trial of Ad26.COV2.S vaccine versus placebo. These receptors came from a person between 18 and 59 years old who received the Ad26.COV2.S COVID-19 vaccine or a placebo.

The chain recombines TRBV6-5 with TRBJ1-1, with D perhaps TRBD1 (6 bases). CDR1 and CDR2 from the germline V gene are MNHEY and SVGAGI. The V end was cut by 4 bases, the J end by 8 bases, with 14 bases between. This CDR3 has 13 residues. CDR3 sequence (DNA): TGTGCCAGCAGTTCACGGGGGGCAGGGGAAGCTTTCTTT. The encoded protein is CASSSRGAGEAFF.

CDR3 region: CASSPQGSTTEAFF. In DNA form, the CDR3 reads TGTGCCAGCAGCCCACAGGGAAGTACAACTGAAGCTTTCTTT. The chain has TRBV3-1 (or the pseudogene TRBV3-2) and TRBJ1-1, with D perhaps TRBD1 (6 bases). CDR3 length equals 14 residues. V was clipped by 4 bases and J by 5 bases, with 14 bases between them. The V gene's germline CDR1 is LGHDT and CDR2 YNNKEL (reference sequence).

The gene calls are TRBV11-2 and TRBJ2-2, with D unresolved. Deletions cut 3 bases from V and 7 bases from J, with 12 bases between. The germline CDR1 and CDR2 sequences are SGHAT and FQNNGV. The CDR3 has 14 residues. The CDR3 here is CASSFMGKGGELFF. CDR3 coding DNA: TGTGCCAGCAGCTTCATGGGGAAGGGCGGGGAGCTGTTTTTT. The whole variable domain, filled in from reference TRBV11-2 and TRBJ2-2, reads EAGVAQSPRYKIIEKRQSVAFWCNPISGHATLYWYQQILGQGPKLLIQFQNNGVVDDSQLPKDRFSAERLKGVDSTLKIQPAKLEDSAVYLCASSFMGKGGELFFGEGSRLTVL.

The rearrangement links TRBV13 to TRBJ2-3, with D maybe TRBD2 (7 bases). CDR1 is PRHDT and CDR2 is FYEKMQ in the germline V gene (reference sequence). There are 15 residues in the CDR3. Trimming took 4 bases from V and 6 from J, leaving 17 bases between them. CDR3 region: CASSYHGGQPDTQYF. Here the CDR3 DNA reads TGTGCCAGCAGCTACCACGGGGGGCAGCCCGATACGCAGTATTTT.

V and J are TRBV19 and TRBJ1-2; a weak D match, TRBD1 (6 bases). The ends were cut back, 5 bases at V and 3 bases at J, with 7 bases in the middle. The CDR3 covers 12 residues. Germline CDR1 and CDR2: LNHDA and SQIVND (reference sequence). CDR3 in amino acids: CASSSGDYGYTF. CDR3 sequence (DNA): TGTGCCAGTAGTTCAGGGGACTATGGCTACACCTTC.

The V call is TRBV6-5, the J call TRBJ1-1; tentative D call: TRBD1 (5 bases). Germline-derived CDR1 and CDR2 are MNHEY and SVGAGI. The V gene lost 0 bases and the J gene lost 3 bases, with 8 bases spanning the gap. The CDR3 consists of 14 residues. The CDR3 sequence: CASSYSGQHTEAFF. CDR3 coding DNA: TGTGCCAGCAGTTACTCGGGGCAGCACACTGAAGCTTTCTTT.

This clone was counted only a few times. The rearrangement uses TRBV5-8 and TRBJ1-6; 8 bases agree with TRBD1. V lost 3 bases, J lost 7 bases, and 6 bases stayed unmatched. The CDR3 is 15 amino acids. Germline loops: CDR1 SGHTS, CDR2 YDEGEE. Written as DNA, the CDR3 is TGTGCCAGCAGCTCTGGACAGGGATGGAATTCACCCCTCCACTTT. Translated, it gives CASSSGQGWNSPLHF.

The chain links TRBV4-3 to TRBJ1-1, with TRBD1 matching over 9 bases. The germline gives CDR1 LGHNA, CDR2 YSLEER. The junction had 12 bases not matched to a gene; V was cut back by 1 base and J by 0 bases. CDR3 length: 19 amino acids. CDR3 loop: CASSQVGSGTGRVNTEAFF. The CDR3 nucleotides are TGCGCCAGCAGCCAAGTTGGATCCGGGACAGGGCGCGTGAACACTGAAGCTTTCTTT.

This rearrangement joins TRBV30 to TRBJ1-3; possibly TRBD1 for D (5 bases). V lost 0 bases, J lost 0 bases, and 15 bases lay in between. The CDR3 has 17 residues. The germline V gene has CDR1 GTSNPN and CDR2 SVGIG (reference sequence). The CDR3 protein is CAWSVLKGTSSGNTIYF. Here the CDR3 DNA reads TGTGCCTGGAGTGTACTAAAAGGGACGAGCTCTGGAAACACCATATATTTT.

The chain is built from TRBV18 and TRBJ1-1; 8 bases line up with TRBD1. This CDR3 contains 18 residues. The junction had 14 bases not matched to a gene; V was cut back by 4 bases and J by 1 base. The V gene's germline CDR1 is KGHSH and CDR2 LQKENI. The CDR3 loop is CASSLIVGQGLKNTEAFF. The CDR3 DNA sequence: TGTGCCAGCTCACTTATCGTCGGACAGGGACTTAAGAACACTGAAGCTTTCTTT.

This chain connects TRBV2 to TRBJ2-2; D not certain. CDR3 size: 17 residues. Germline V CDR1 and CDR2: SNHLY, FYNNEI. V shed 6 bases and J shed 4 bases, with 21 bases lying between them. The CDR3 nucleotides read TGTGCCAGCAGGGACCCGGAGTTGTGGGTTAGCACCGGGGAGCTGTTTTTT. Its protein is CASRDPELWVSTGELFF.

The rearrangement uses TRBV12-3 or TRBV12-4 and TRBJ1-2; the D is unclear. This CDR3 spans 12 amino acids. V was clipped by 5 bases and J by 9 bases, with 13 bases between them. As DNA, the CDR3 is TGTGCCAGCAGTGCGGCGAGGAATCGCTACACCTTC. Residues: CASSAARNRYTF.

This rearrangement joins TRBV20-1 to TRBJ1-1, with D possibly being TRBD1 (5 bases). CDR3 length: 14 residues. The germline gives CDR1 DFQATT, CDR2 SNEGSKA (reference sequence). Trimming removed 3 bases at V and 5 bases at J, with 16 bases between. Written as DNA, the CDR3 is TGCAGTGCTAGTAGGGGCGGCCCCCTTACTGAAGCTTTCTTT. This codes for CSASRGGPLTEAFF.

J is TRBJ1-2 and V is TRBV9; 9 bases fit TRBD1. The CDR3 spans 15 residues. Trimming took 2 bases from V and 7 from J; bases not matched to a gene: 9. Per germline, CDR1 SGDLS and CDR2 YYNGEE. The CDR3 loop is CASSVTGTGKGGYTF. Here the CDR3 DNA reads TGTGCCAGCAGCGTGACCGGGACAGGGAAGGGTGGCTACACCTTC.

This clone showed up just once. The rearrangement joins TRBV9 to TRBJ2-1; a weak D match, TRBD1 (5 bases). The CDR3 is 14 residues long. The V gene lost 0 bases and the J gene lost 6 bases, with 10 bases spanning the gap. Germline CDR1 SGDLS, CDR2 YYNGEE. The DNA for the CDR3 is TGTGCCAGCAGCGTAGGACAGTTATCCAATGAGCAGTTCTTC. As protein: CASSVGQLSNEQFF.

This sequence joins TRBV21-1 and TRBJ2-7; the listed D gene, TRBD2, was not tested against the DNA. TRBV21-1 is deemed a pseudogene. The CDR3 is 21 residues long. CDR3 nucleotide sequence: TGTGCCAGCAGCACAACCCCTCGGCGGGACTCCAACCAAAGGCGCCCCTACGAGCAGTACTTC. Its protein product is CASSTTPRRDSNQRRPYEQYF.

This clone occurred a few times. The CDR3 region is CASSIPSSPLHF. The CDR3 DNA reads TGTGCCAGTAGTATTCCGTCTTCACCCCTCCACTTT. This chain connects TRBV19 to TRBJ1-6; no reliable D call. Looked up from germline, CDR1 is LNHDA and CDR2 is SQIVND (reference sequence). CDR3 length: 12 residues. With 3 bases removed from V and 9 bases from J, the gap between germline ends came to 6 bases.

The chain couples TRBV2 to TRBJ2-7, with D possibly being TRBD2 (5 bases). Trimming shortened V by 6 bases and J by 2 bases, and 14 bases separated the two germline ends. The CDR3 has 14 amino acids. The germline V gene has CDR1 SNHLY and CDR2 FYNNEI. The CDR3 nucleotides are TGTGCCAGCAGCCCCGGGAACCCAACCTACGAGCAGTACTTC. Protein: CASSPGNPTYEQYF.

The chain carries TRBV30 and TRBJ1-2; D unclear. Germline V lookup: CDR1 GTSNPN, CDR2 SVGIG (reference sequence). The CDR3 extends over 11 amino acids. The CDR3: CASGWSYGYTF. The CDR3 DNA reads TGTGCGTCGGGCTGGTCCTATGGCTACACCTTC.

V is TRBV9 and J is TRBJ1-1; 7 nucleotides align to TRBD1. With 6 bases clipped from V and 7 bases from J, the junction kept 9 bases outside the gene matches. This CDR3 comprises 13 residues. Germline values: CDR1 SGDLS, CDR2 YYNGEE. CDR3 protein: CASTGGGRSEAFF. CDR3 coding DNA: TGTGCCAGCACCGGAGGGGGCCGGAGTGAAGCTTTCTTT.

This chain joins TRBV3-1 (or the pseudogene TRBV3-2) and TRBJ1-1; D is possibly TRBD1 (6 bases). V dropped 5 bases and J dropped 0 bases, with 25 bases sitting between them. The CDR3 spans 19 residues. Germline loops: CDR1 LGHDT, CDR2 YNNKEL (reference sequence). CDR3: CASSFPTGKSLPMNTEAFF. The CDR3 DNA reads as TGTGCCAGCAGCTTCCCAACAGGGAAATCCCTACCAATGAACACTGAAGCTTTCTTT.

This chain joins TRBV5-1 and TRBJ2-5, with 8 bases lining up with TRBD1. Trimming at V came to 3 bases and at J to 4 bases, leaving 5 bases not matched to a gene. Germline-derived CDR1 and CDR2 are SGHRS and YFSETQ. The CDR3 covers 14 residues. CDR3 residues: CASSWTGTGETQYF. CDR3 nucleotide sequence: TGCGCCAGCAGCTGGACAGGGACCGGAGAGACCCAGTACTTC.

J is TRBJ1-1 and V is TRBV7-8, with TRBD1 matching 10 bases. J gave up 8 bases and V 6 bases, and 9 bases lay outside the gene matches. The CDR3 runs 14 residues. Germline V gives CDR1 SGHVS, CDR2 FQNEAQ. In DNA, the CDR3 is TGTGCCAGCAGTCACCGGGACAGGGGCACAGAAGCTTTCTTT. Protein product: CASSHRDRGTEAFF.

The chain carries TRBV5-4 and TRBJ2-3, with 8 bases aligning to TRBD1. V was pared by 4 bases and J by 4 bases, with 8 bases of the junction left unmatched. The germline V gene encodes CDR1 SGHNT and CDR2 YYREEE (reference sequence). The CDR3 is made up of 15 amino acids. CDR3 loop: CASSGGTGGADTQYF. The CDR3 nucleotides read TGTGCCAGCAGCGGGGGGACAGGCGGAGCAGATACGCAGTATTTT.

The chain employs TRBV7-9 and TRBJ1-1; TRBD1 matches 9 bases. J lost 1 base, V lost 5 bases, and 5 bases had no gene match. This CDR3 has 15 residues. The germline V gene has CDR1 SEHNR and CDR2 FQNEAQ (reference sequence). The CDR3 is CASSERQGGNTEAFF. In DNA form, the CDR3 reads TGTGCCAGCAGCGAGCGACAGGGGGGGAACACTGAAGCTTTCTTT.

This chain uses TRBV10-3 with TRBJ2-1; D is uncertain. The V gene lost 0 bases and the J gene lost 7 bases, with 4 bases spanning the gap. There are 12 residues in the CDR3. The germline V gene encodes CDR1 ENHRY and CDR2 SYGVKD. CDR3 region: CAISESRNEQFF. The CDR3 nucleotides are TGTGCCATCAGTGAGTCGAGGAATGAGCAGTTCTTC.

The V and J genes are TRBV12-3 or TRBV12-4 and TRBJ2-5; 8 nucleotides match TRBD2. There are 13 residues in the CDR3. V lost 6 bases and J lost 4; bases outside the gene matches: 4. Written as DNA, the CDR3 is TGTGCCAGCAGAAGAGCGGGGGCAGAGACCCAGTACTTC. It codes for CASRRAGAETQYF.